The clone carrying this TCR beta chain was picked up many times. The data were taken from a study of identical twins. The CDR3 is made up of 16 amino acids. CDR1 LGHDT and CDR2 YNNKEL come from the germline V gene (reference sequence). V shed 7 bases, J shed 6 bases, and the junction held 10 bases outside the gene matches. A universal primer site came from template switching; cDNA carried unique molecular identifiers. TCRdb independently ran MiXCR on the 5' RACE reads; one entry per CDR3 protein. The sample lists 200,000 or so distinct CDR3 sequences, approximately 8.3% occurring once. These data were likewise used in another study, on yellow fever vaccine responses in identical twins.

The V gene is TRBV3-1, the J gene TRBJ1-6; 9 bases agree with TRBD1. This TCR came from a woman under 30 in good health. The sample was memory (CD45RO+) T cells sorted from blood. The CDR3 sequence: CASTLGRTGANSPLHF. As DNA, the CDR3 is TGTGCCAGCACCTTGGGTAGGACAGGGGCTAATTCACCCCTCCACTTT.